The rows below give T cell receptor beta chains drawn from one sample of a study of CD8 T cells in Susac syndrome. TCRdb reanalysed the immunoSEQ multiplex PCR reads using MiXCR and keeps one entry per CDR3 protein. Of fewer than 140,000 distinct CDR3 sequences listed, 94% were seen once; the top ten hold roughly 0.38%. Material: CD8+ T cells from PBMCs. The source is a human donor with Susac syndrome. Both conserved end residues are part of each CDR3. D genes are given only for firm matches. Some rows have no size entry. The others give once, few or many, or a class for an expanded clone.

D,V,size,J,DNA,CDR3
.,TRBV24-1,.,TRBJ2-1,TGTGCCACCAGTCCGGCGGGGATCGGCAATGAGCAGTTCTTC,CATSPAGIGNEQFF
TRBD2,TRBV27,.,TRBJ2-5,TGTGCCAGCAGTTTAGGGCTAGCGGGGAGTCGGAACTCCAGGGAGACCCAGTACTTC,CASSLGLAGSRNSRETQYF
TRBD1,TRBV4-1,.,TRBJ1-4,TGCGCCAGCAGCCAAACAAACCCACAGGGGGCTAATGAAAAACTGTTTTTT,CASSQTNPQGANEKLFF
.,TRBV29-1,.,TRBJ1-2,TGCAGCGTTGGTCAGGGGTTAGAAGGCTACACCTTC,CSVGQGLEGYTF
TRBD1,TRBV7-8,.,TRBJ2-7,TGTGCCAGCAGCTGGACAGGGGTACTCGACGAGCAGTACTTC,CASSWTGVLDEQYF
TRBD1,TRBV5-8,.,TRBJ1-6,TGTGCCAGCAACCGGGTTGGACAGGGGGAATCACCCCTCCACTTT,CASNRVGQGESPLHF
.,TRBV9,.,TRBJ1-1,TGTGCCAGCAGCGGAGACCCGGGGGGGAACACTGAAGCTTTCTTT,CASSGDPGGNTEAFF
.,TRBV18,once,TRBJ2-3,TGTGCCAGCTCACCAAGGGGGGCGAGTGTCACAGATACGCAGTATTTT,CASSPRGASVTDTQYF
.,TRBV7-6,.,TRBJ2-5,TGTGCCAGCAGTTCCCTCCCTTACATAGCAGAGACCCAGTACTTC,CASSSLPYIAETQYF
.,TRBV20-1,.,TRBJ1-5,TGCAGTACTCCGGGGACCGATAGCAATCAGCCCCAGCATTTT,CSTPGTDSNQPQHF